The 3 T cell receptor beta chains below all came from one sample that was sequenced in a study of shared clonotypes between healthy human individuals. Sequencing used immunoSEQ multiplex PCR; TCRdb keeps in-frame clones, though not all of them. The profile covers about 2.4 million clones, with over 85% appearing a single time and 0.36% taken by the ten largest. Source material: naive CD4+ T cells from PBMCs. This sample's subset: CD45RA+ positively selected. These receptors all stem from a man younger than 35 in good health. Some clones in this sample may be carry-over from other donors' samples.

This clone was observed a handful of times. The chain joins TRBV5-1 to TRBJ1-1; 9 bases agree with TRBD1. The junction had 5 bases not matched to a gene; V was cut back by 4 bases and J by 4 bases. This CDR3 is 14 amino acids long. Germline lookup yields CDR1 SGHRS and CDR2 YFSETQ. The CDR3 nucleotides read TGCGCCAGCAGCCCAGGGACAGGGATCACTGAAGCTTTCTTT. This encodes CASSPGTGITEAFF.

Regarding this clone: The sample contains more than one DNA sequence encoding this CDR3. V gene TRBV5-1 combines with J gene TRBJ2-1; 7 positions match TRBD2. The CDR3 runs 16 residues. The V segment lost 0 bases and the J segment 0 bases; nucleotides outside the gene matches: 3. Germline-derived CDR1 and CDR2 are SGHRS and YFSETQ. DNA of the CDR3: TGCGCCAGCAGCTTGGTTGGCGGGAGCTCCTACAATGAGCAGTTCTTC. Its protein is CASSLVGGSSYNEQFF.

The V gene is TRBV18, the J gene TRBJ2-5; maybe TRBD1 (6 bases). Trimming removed 5 bases from V and 5 bases from J, with 9 bases in between. The CDR3 consists of 12 residues. Germline V CDR1 and CDR2: KGHSH, LQKENI. The CDR3 DNA sequence: TGTGCCAGCTCAACTACAGGGGAGACCCAGTACTTC. Protein product: CASSTTGETQYF.